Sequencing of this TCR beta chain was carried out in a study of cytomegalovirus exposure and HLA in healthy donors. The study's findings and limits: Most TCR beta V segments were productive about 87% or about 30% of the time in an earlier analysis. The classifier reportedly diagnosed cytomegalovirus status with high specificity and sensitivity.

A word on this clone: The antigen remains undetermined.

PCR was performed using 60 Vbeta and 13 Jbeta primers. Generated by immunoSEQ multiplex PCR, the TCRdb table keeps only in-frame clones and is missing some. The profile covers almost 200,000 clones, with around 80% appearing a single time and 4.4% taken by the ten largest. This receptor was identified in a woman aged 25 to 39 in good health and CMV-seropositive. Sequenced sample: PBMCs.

CDR3 sequence: CASSTGGNEQFF. In DNA form, the CDR3 reads TGTGCCAGCAGCACAGGGGGAAATGAGCAGTTCTTC. The V gene is TRBV7-9, the J gene TRBJ2-1, with 8 bases matching TRBD1. The CDR3 extends over 12 amino acids. With 5 bases clipped from V and 7 bases from J, the junction kept 1 base outside the gene matches. Germline CDR1 and CDR2: SEHNR and FQNEAQ (reference sequence).